This TCR beta chain was profiled in a study of blood T cell repertoires in COVID-19. Study-wide context: The analysed material was cDNA or gDNA that came from T cells, B-cell-depleted T cells, or PBMCs.

CDR1 is MNHEY, CDR2 SVGAGI, per germline. The CDR3 loop spans 15 amino acids. V was pared by 5 bases and J by 5 bases, with 11 bases of the junction left unmatched. Original handling: The assay estimated nucleated cells by amplifying reference gene primers. Repertoires were generated with immunoSEQ multiplex PCR, while TCRdb's copy carries only in-frame clones and drops some. V and J calls and clone size are copied from that table; D and trimming were computed from the DNA. The sample has tens of thousands of clones; around 85% are singletons. Input material: peripheral blood. The chain carries TRBV6-5 and TRBJ1-2, with TRBD1 identical over 7 bases. This TCR was sampled from a woman older than 75 with active or convalescent COVID-19. The CDR3 region has the DNA TGTGCCAGCAGTCAGGAACCGGGGACAGAGTATGGCTACACCTTC. Encoded protein: CASSQEPGTEYGYTF.